This entry lists 20 T cell receptor beta chains sequenced from one sample in a study of regulatory T cells in long-lasting Graves disease. HTBI primers from iRepertoire and Arm-PCR of CDR3 regions yielded the TCR beta libraries. TCRdb reanalysed the multiplex PCR reads using MiXCR and keeps one entry per CDR3 protein. This sample has 400,000 to 500,000 distinct CDR3 sequences; more than 12% occur once, and the top ten carry 16%. The time point here: newly diagnosed GD, antithyroid drugs for less than 3 months. Making the TCR library involved RNA that had been extracted from PBMCs. This sample also belongs to another study, concerning T cells in Graves' hyperthyroidism and ophthalmopathy.

The sample here was peripheral blood mononuclear cells (PBMCs), taken at new diagnosis, from a patient treated with antithyroid drugs. These receptors all come from a woman in her 30s with Graves disease.

This chain connects TRBV2 to TRBJ1-2; D gene ambiguous. With 6 bases removed from V and 7 bases from J, the gap between germline ends came to 12 bases. This CDR3 comprises 12 residues. From germline, CDR1 is SNHLY and CDR2 FYNNEI. CDR3 sequence reads: CASSPPVGGYTF. As DNA, the CDR3 is TGTGCCAGCAGCCCCCCCGTGGGTGGCTACACCTTC.

This clonotype came up many times. J is TRBJ1-5 and V is TRBV2; TRBD1 agrees at 7 bases. Germline CDR1 is SNHLY and CDR2 is FYNNEI. Trimming removed 4 bases from V and 3 bases from J; junction bases left unmatched: 3. This CDR3 contains 14 residues. The CDR3, as DNA: TGTGCCAGCAGTGGACAGGGCAACAATCAGCCCCAGCATTTT. It translates to CASSGQGNNQPQHF.

This clonotype appeared a few times. The chain has TRBV5-1 and TRBJ2-7, with 12 nucleotides matching TRBD1. This CDR3 region has 17 residues. Germline V CDR1 and CDR2: SGHRS, YFSETQ. Germline trimming cut 2 bases from V and 5 bases from J; bases unmatched to any gene: 11. The CDR3 reads CASSLFGRDRGQDEQYF. CDR3 DNA: TGCGCCAGCAGCTTATTCGGGCGGGACAGGGGGCAGGACGAGCAGTACTTC.

This CDR3 is CASSFQGVHQPQHF. DNA of the CDR3: TGTGCCAGCAGTTTCCAAGGGGTGCATCAGCCCCAGCATTTT. The chain carries TRBV12-3 or TRBV12-4 and TRBJ1-5, with a tentative D call TRBD1 (5 bases). V lost 3 bases and J 5 bases, leaving 11 bases between the germline ends. The CDR3 totals 14 residues.

Many counts were recorded for this clonotype. The CDR3 DNA is TGTGCCAGCAGCTTAGCCAGGGAATACAATGAGCAGTTCTTC. It specifies CASSLAREYNEQFF. The V and J genes are TRBV11-3 and TRBJ2-1; perhaps TRBD1 as D (5 bases). The CDR3 extends over 14 amino acids. The V gene's germline CDR1 is SGHNT and CDR2 YENEEA. The V and J ends lost 1 base and 4 bases respectively, with 8 bases between them.

As concerns this clonotype: This may be a read error: a much more frequent sequence differs by one nucleotide. The chain recombines TRBV5-1 with TRBJ2-7, with 8 bases fitting TRBD2. Trimming cost V 0 bases and J 0 bases; bases outside gene matches: 2. The CDR3 covers 15 residues. CDR1 SGHRS and CDR2 YFSETQ come from the germline V gene. CDR3: CASSLGTSSSYEQYF. CDR3 coding DNA: TGCGCCAGCAGCTTGGGGACTAGCAGCTCCTACGAGCAGTACTTC.

A few counts support this clonotype. A much larger clone differs from this one at a single base, so this may be a read error. The rearrangement joins TRBV7-8 to TRBJ2-3, with D unclear. The CDR3 runs to 15 residues. Germline CDR1 SGHVS, CDR2 FQNEAQ. The CDR3 reads CASSLSRVLTDTQNF. CDR3 bases: TGTGCCAGCAGCTTATCAAGGGTACTCACAGATACGCAGAATTTT.

There are many counts of this clonotype. The chain joins TRBV13 to TRBJ1-5, with unresolved D. Trimming left V 1 base short and J 6 bases short, with 7 bases between. This CDR3 comprises 13 residues. Germline V gives CDR1 PRHDT, CDR2 FYEKMQ (reference sequence). DNA for the CDR3: TGTGCCAGCAGCTTAGAGCGCGGTCAGCCCCAGCATTTT. This translates into CASSLERGQPQHF.

Only a few counts were recorded for this clonotype. The rearrangement links TRBV24-1 to TRBJ1-5; no clear D gene. Germline assignment: CDR1 KGHDR and CDR2 SFDVKD. This CDR3 contains 14 residues. V was clipped by 9 bases and J by 7 bases, with 18 bases between them. CDR3 in amino acids: CATRWAGKKQPQHF. In DNA form, the CDR3 reads TGTGCCACCCGCTGGGCGGGCAAGAAACAGCCCCAGCATTTT.

This clonotype was counted between two and nine times. The CDR3 sequence: CASSLGSGSGLAGYEQYF. As DNA, the CDR3 is TGTGCCAGCAGCTTAGGCTCAGGCAGCGGACTAGCGGGCTACGAGCAGTACTTC. V gene TRBV7-2 combines with J gene TRBJ2-7; 11 bases fit TRBD2. CDR1 is SGHTA, CDR2 FQGNSA, per germline. The ends lost 1 base at V and 3 bases at J; junction bases unmatched: 11. The CDR3 is made up of 18 amino acids.

This clonotype was seen more than once but under ten times. J is TRBJ1-4 and V is TRBV6-1, with D possibly being TRBD1 (5 bases). CDR1 is MNHNS, CDR2 SASEGT, per germline. The CDR3 has 15 residues. The germline V and J ends were trimmed by 8 bases and 4 bases, with 17 bases remaining between them. The CDR3 region is CASSYLTAVNEKLFF. The CDR3 nucleotides are TGTGCCAGCTCCTATTTGACAGCCGTTAATGAAAAACTGTTTTTT.

This clonotype occurred many times. As DNA, the CDR3 is TGTGCCAGCAGTTTAGTGGAGGGTCCGAGGGGGGAAAAACTGTTTTTT. Protein product: CASSLVEGPRGEKLFF. V is TRBV12-3 or TRBV12-4 and J is TRBJ1-4, with D possibly TRBD1 on 6 matching bases. There are 16 residues in the CDR3. Trimming removed 1 base from V and 8 bases from J, with 17 bases in between.

This clonotype was seen more than once but under ten times. V is TRBV18 and J is TRBJ2-1; TRBD2 agrees at 7 bases. J was trimmed by 6 bases and V by 3 bases; bases with no gene match: 14. Per germline, CDR1 KGHSH and CDR2 LQKENI. This CDR3 is built from 17 residues. The DNA of the CDR3 is TGTGCCAGCTCACCGAACCCCGGGACTACTAAGACCAATGAGCAGTTCTTC. Translating it yields CASSPNPGTTKTNEQFF.

This clonotype was detected only a few times. The rearrangement links TRBV28 to TRBJ1-2; D remains unclear. The CDR3 length is 13 residues. The V gene's germline CDR1 is MDHEN and CDR2 SYDVKM. V was clipped by 3 bases and J by 4 bases, with 9 bases between them. In DNA, the CDR3 is TGTGCCAGCAGTTTCTCCTGGGCCTATGGCTACACCTTC. This translates into CASSFSWAYGYTF.

This clonotype appeared many times. The chain has TRBV12-3 or TRBV12-4 and TRBJ2-7; D not resolved. V lost 3 bases and J lost 6, with 6 bases in between. This CDR3 spans 11 amino acids. DNA of the CDR3: TGTGCCAGCAGTTTTATGAGCGAGCAGTACTTC. It is translated as CASSFMSEQYF.

This clonotype appeared many times. This chain uses TRBV7-8 with TRBJ2-5; 9 nucleotides match TRBD1. The germline V gene has CDR1 SGHVS and CDR2 FQNEAQ. The length of the CDR3 is 15 residues. J lost 4 bases, V lost 5 bases, and 8 bases had no gene match. CDR3 residues: CASSPPGTGRETQYF. DNA of the CDR3: TGTGCCAGCAGCCCGCCCGGGACAGGGAGAGAGACCCAGTACTTC.

At least ten counts were recorded for this clonotype. This chain uses TRBV28 with TRBJ1-1, with TRBD1 matching 7 bases. V was pared by 4 bases and J by 4 bases, with 9 bases of the junction left unmatched. The germline gives CDR1 MDHEN, CDR2 SYDVKM. This CDR3 contains 15 residues. The CDR3 DNA is TGTGCCAGCAGTTCCCCCGGACAGGCCCGCACTGAAGCTTTCTTT. Its translation is CASSSPGQARTEAFF.

This clonotype turned up a few times. The chain is built from TRBV24-1 and TRBJ2-2, with no clear D. The CDR3 has 13 residues. Germline assignment: CDR1 KGHDR and CDR2 SFDVKD. V lost 9 bases to trimming and J lost 2 bases, with 9 bases between them. CDR3 sequence (DNA): TGTGCCACCTCCCGGAGAAACACCGGGGAGCTGTTTTTT. This codes for CATSRRNTGELFF.

This clonotype was seen at least ten times. The chain has TRBV24-1 and TRBJ1-1, with 7 positions matching TRBD1. Germline trimming cut 5 bases from V and 4 bases from J; bases unmatched to any gene: 9. The CDR3 totals 15 residues. Per germline, CDR1 KGHDR and CDR2 SFDVKD. DNA for the CDR3: TGTGCCACCAGTGGCCCAGGGGGTTCAATCACTGAAGCTTTCTTT. Amino acids: CATSGPGGSITEAFF.

This clonotype was seen many times. The chain links TRBV24-1 to TRBJ2-3; 7 bases agree with TRBD2. From germline, CDR1 is KGHDR and CDR2 SFDVKD. The length of the CDR3 is 16 residues. After removal of 8 bases from V and 2 bases from J, the junction contained 12 bases not matched to a gene. CDR3 nucleotides: TGTGCCACCAAGCCTGCGCGGGGGAGATTCACAGATACGCAGTATTTT. This gives the protein CATKPARGRFTDTQYF.